These 5 T cell receptor beta chains came from one sample sequenced in a study of blood T cell repertoires in COVID-19. Using immunoSEQ multiplex PCR, the repertoire was profiled, and TCRdb retains in-frame clones only, with some absent. Counted here are a few hundred thousand clones, around 80% occurring once; the ten biggest clones make up under 1.5%. The specimen was peripheral blood. These receptors were collected from a woman aged 35 to 49 who had recovered from COVID-19.

This chain links TRBV19 with TRBJ2-5, with D possibly being TRBD2 (5 bases). Trimming stripped 5 bases from V and 4 bases from J, with 11 bases between. Germline V CDR1 and CDR2: LNHDA, SQIVND (reference sequence). The CDR3 spans 13 residues. As DNA, the CDR3 is TGTGCCAGTAGTGCGAGGGTAGGAGAGACCCAGTACTTC. This gives the protein CASSARVGETQYF.

The chain links TRBV3-1 (or the pseudogene TRBV3-2) to TRBJ2-7; D remains unclear. CDR3 length equals 14 residues. Germline V gene sequence: CDR1 LGHDT, CDR2 YNNKEL (reference sequence). Trimming stripped 3 bases from V and 4 bases from J, with 13 bases between. The CDR3 protein is CASSHLGGYYEQYF. CDR3 DNA sequence: TGTGCCAGCAGCCACTTAGGCGGCTATTACGAGCAGTACTTC.

This rearrangement joins TRBV18 to TRBJ2-5, with unresolved D. Germline V gives CDR1 KGHSH, CDR2 LQKENI. The CDR3 spans 14 residues. V was clipped by 3 bases and J by 5 bases, with 13 bases between them. CDR3 sequence (DNA): TGTGCCAGCTCACCTCCGGCACCCAGGGAGACCCAGTACTTC. This sequence encodes CASSPPAPRETQYF.

This rearrangement joins TRBV7-6 to TRBJ2-3, with 8 bases that match TRBD1. V gave up 1 base and J gave up 3 bases; unmatched junction bases: 3. The CDR3 covers 15 residues. Germline lookup yields CDR1 SGHVS and CDR2 FNYEAQ. The chain's CDR3 is CASSLETGETDTQYF. The CDR3 bases are TGTGCCAGCAGCTTAGAGACAGGGGAAACAGATACGCAGTATTTT. Combining the CDR3 with reference TRBV7-6 and TRBJ2-3 gives the whole variable domain GAGVSQSPRYKVTKRGQDVALRCDPISGHVSLYWYRQALGQGPEFLTYFNYEAQQDKSGLPNDRFSAERPEGSISTLTIQRTEQRDSAMYRCASSLETGETDTQYFGPGTRLTVL.

V is TRBV7-2 and J is TRBJ1-2; D is unresolved. The germline V gene has CDR1 SGHTA and CDR2 FQGNSA. There are 13 residues in the CDR3. V was shortened by 5 bases and J by 2 bases, with 9 bases between the two germline ends. The CDR3 DNA reads TGTGCCAGCAGCACGAGAACCAACTATGGCTACACCTTC. This gives the protein CASSTRTNYGYTF.